The entry that follows covers one TCR beta chain sequence. Its antigen is still unknown. This sample was included in a study of beta chain features in type 1 diabetes. The study, taken as a whole, reports: Insertion counts at VDJ junctions were lower in type 1 diabetes patients, who also showed more deletions there.

The isolated RNA, all of it, was reverse transcribed, so expressed TCRB transcripts were what got sequenced. For naive, central memory and regulatory T cell samples, reads averaged around 3.5 million. TCRdb's copy holds only in-frame clones and misses some; the assay was immunoSEQ multiplex PCR. This sample carries about 300,000 clones, roughly 8% of them seen once, and the ten largest clones take roughly 1%. Sequencing input: central memory CD4+ T cells from blood. This TCR was recovered from a woman younger than 30 in good health.

In DNA form, the CDR3 reads TGTGCCAGCAGCTTAATAGCGGGAGGCACAGATACGCAGTATTTT. Its protein product is CASSLIAGGTDTQYF. The chain links TRBV7-8 to TRBJ2-3, with TRBD2 identical over 9 bases. CDR3 length: 15 residues. V dropped 2 bases and J dropped 1; count of bases not matched to a gene: 1. The germline V gene has CDR1 SGHVS and CDR2 FQNEAQ.